The 5 T cell receptor beta chains given below trace back to one sample, sequenced in a study of cytomegalovirus exposure and HLA in healthy donors. PCR primers comprised 60 Vbeta and 13 Jbeta primers. Generated by immunoSEQ multiplex PCR, the TCRdb table keeps only in-frame clones and is missing some. The sample consists of some 170,000 clones, 80% to 90% of them appearing once. The sample was PBMCs. The receptors come from a woman between 18 and 29 years old in good health and CMV-seropositive.

This chain uses TRBV7-8 with TRBJ1-4, with D unclear. Germline assignment: CDR1 SGHVS and CDR2 FQNEAQ. V was shortened by 5 bases and J by 8 bases, with 15 bases between the two germline ends. This CDR3 is 14 amino acids long. The CDR3 is CASSPKRVWEKLFF. In DNA form, the CDR3 reads TGTGCCAGCAGCCCCAAGCGGGTCTGGGAAAAACTGTTTTTT.

This chain connects TRBV28 to TRBJ1-5, with 9 positions matching TRBD1. The CDR3 spans 15 residues. Germline V gene sequence: CDR1 MDHEN, CDR2 SYDVKM. Trimming at V came to 7 bases and at J to 2 bases, leaving 6 bases not matched to a gene. CDR3 coding DNA: TGTGCCAGCAAGACAGGGGGAGTTCGCAATCAGCCCCAGCATTTT. Its protein product is CASKTGGVRNQPQHF.

V and J are TRBV5-1 and TRBJ1-4; D is perhaps TRBD1 (5 bases). The V and J ends lost 3 bases and 2 bases respectively, with 8 bases between them. Germline V gene sequence: CDR1 SGHRS, CDR2 YFSETQ. This CDR3 is 14 amino acids long. CDR3 bases: TGCGCCAGCAGCTCCCGGGGGACTAATGAAAAACTGTTTTTT. It translates to CASSSRGTNEKLFF. Based on the CDR3 plus reference TRBV5-1 and TRBJ1-4, the full variable domain is KAGVTQTPRYLIKTRGQQVTLSCSPISGHRSVSWYQQTPGQGLQFLFEYFSETQRNKGNFPGRFSGRQFSNSRSEMNVSTLELGDSALYLCASSSRGTNEKLFFGSGTQLSVL.

The rearrangement uses TRBV2 and TRBJ1-1; D unclear. V lost 3 bases and J 8 bases, leaving 7 bases between the germline ends. This CDR3 region has 11 residues. Germline values: CDR1 SNHLY, CDR2 FYNNEI. The CDR3 spells CASSDPREAFF. CDR3 sequence (DNA): TGTGCCAGCAGTGACCCTAGGGAAGCTTTCTTT.

This chain links TRBV5-1 with TRBJ1-5; D perhaps matches TRBD1 (5 bases). This CDR3 contains 15 residues. Germline V gene lookup returns CDR1 SGHRS and CDR2 YFSETQ. Trimming removed 4 bases from V and 0 bases from J, with 11 bases in between. The CDR3 coding sequence is TGCGCCAGCAGCCCGATAGGGGATAGCAATCAGCCCCAGCATTTT. Protein: CASSPIGDSNQPQHF. The entire variable domain, with the rest obtained from reference TRBV5-1 and TRBJ1-5, is as follows: KAGVTQTPRYLIKTRGQQVTLSCSPISGHRSVSWYQQTPGQGLQFLFEYFSETQRNKGNFPGRFSGRQFSNSRSEMNVSTLELGDSALYLCASSPIGDSNQPQHFGDGTRLSIL.